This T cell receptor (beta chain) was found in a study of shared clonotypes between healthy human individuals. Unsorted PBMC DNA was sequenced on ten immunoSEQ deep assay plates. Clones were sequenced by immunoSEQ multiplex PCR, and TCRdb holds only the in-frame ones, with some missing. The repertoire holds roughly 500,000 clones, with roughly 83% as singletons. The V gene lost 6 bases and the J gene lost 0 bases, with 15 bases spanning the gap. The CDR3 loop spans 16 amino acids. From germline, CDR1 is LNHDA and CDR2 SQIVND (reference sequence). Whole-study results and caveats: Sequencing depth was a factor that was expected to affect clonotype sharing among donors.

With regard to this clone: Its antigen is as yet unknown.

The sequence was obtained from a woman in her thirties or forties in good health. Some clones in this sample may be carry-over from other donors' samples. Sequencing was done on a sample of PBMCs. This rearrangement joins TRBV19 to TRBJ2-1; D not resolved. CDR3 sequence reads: CASRQHPESSYNEQFF. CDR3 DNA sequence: TGTGCCAGTAGACAACACCCGGAGAGCTCCTACAATGAGCAGTTCTTC.